A single sample is the source of the 16 T cell receptor beta chains below, sequenced in a study of blood T cells in healthy people across ages. The authors ran a second PCR of about 6 to 11 cycles using a sample-barcoded 5' primer and a J-beta primer mix. A single record per CDR3 protein comes from TCRdb applying MiXCR to the 5' RACE reads. The sample has 750,000 to 1,000,000 distinct CDR3 sequences, 25% to 30% seen once. In addition, the sample was reused for a study of T cells of mothers and their children.

Material: blood. These receptors originate from a woman aged 40 to 50 in good health.

Notes on this clonotype: A much bigger clone sits one base away, suggesting this may be a read error. The rearrangement joins TRBV5-6 to TRBJ2-7; tentatively, D is TRBD1 (6 bases). Germline-derived CDR1 and CDR2 are SGHDT and YYEEEE. This CDR3 has 15 amino acids. Trimming left V 9 bases short and J 0 bases short, with 19 bases between. The CDR3 sequence is CANSSGQHPSYEQYF. CDR3 nucleotides: TGTGCCAACAGTTCCGGACAGCATCCCTCCTACGAGCAGTACTTC.

This chain joins TRBV2 and TRBJ1-5, with D perhaps matching TRBD1 (6 bases). From germline, CDR1 is SNHLY and CDR2 FYNNEI. The V and J ends lost 3 bases and 6 bases respectively, with 9 bases between them. CDR3 size: 13 residues. The CDR3 region has the DNA TGTGCCAGCAGTGACAGGGGATTTCAGCCCCAGCATTTT. This encodes CASSDRGFQPQHF.

The chain couples TRBV2 to TRBJ2-7, with a weak D call TRBD2 (5 bases). The CDR3 is made up of 14 amino acids. Per germline, CDR1 SNHLY and CDR2 FYNNEI. Trimming pared 2 bases from V and 2 bases from J, leaving 10 bases between. CDR3 protein: CASSELALAYEQYF. CDR3 bases: TGTGCCAGCAGTGAACTAGCTCTTGCCTACGAGCAGTACTTC.

There are a few counts of this clonotype. CDR3 sequence reads: CASSSDRVAEQFF. DNA for the CDR3: TGTGCCAGCAGCTCGGACAGGGTGGCTGAGCAGTTCTTC. The chain is built from TRBV7-8 and TRBJ2-1, with 8 bases that match TRBD1. The trim removed 4 bases at V and 9 bases at J, leaving 5 bases unmatched. Germline CDR1 is SGHVS and CDR2 is FQNEAQ. The CDR3 loop spans 13 amino acids.

The chain couples TRBV7-9 to TRBJ2-3; D remains ambiguous. The CDR3 totals 15 residues. In germline, CDR1 is SEHNR, CDR2 FQNEAQ (reference sequence). V was cut by 7 bases and J by 1 base, with 15 bases left in between. This CDR3 reads CASTEPNQGTDTQYF. In DNA form, the CDR3 reads TGTGCCAGCACCGAACCGAATCAGGGCACAGATACGCAGTATTTT.

The genes are TRBV10-3 and TRBJ1-1; D remains unclear. This CDR3 spans 13 amino acids. Between the trimmed V and J ends, which lost 10 bases and 1 base, there was a span of 13 bases. The germline gives CDR1 ENHRY, CDR2 SYGVKD. CDR3 coding DNA: TGTGCCACCATTCCAAATGAGAACACTGAAGCTTTCTTT. It encodes CATIPNENTEAFF.

This clonotype turned up a few times. The CDR3 sequence: CAREHPSGKYNEQFF. The CDR3 DNA reads as TGTGCCCGCGAGCACCCCAGCGGGAAGTACAATGAGCAGTTCTTC. The gene calls are TRBV9 and TRBJ2-1, with 7 nucleotides matching TRBD2. Trimming removed 10 bases from V and 4 bases from J; junction bases left unmatched: 14. The CDR3 has 15 amino acids. CDR1 is SGDLS and CDR2 is YYNGEE in the germline V gene. The variable domain in full, completed from reference TRBV9 and TRBJ2-1, reads DSGVTQTPKHLITATGQRVTLRCSPRSGDLSVYWYQQSLDQGLQFLIQYYNGEERAKGNILERFSAQQFPDLHSELNLSSLELGDSALYFCAREHPSGKYNEQFFGPGTRLTVL.

Worth noting for this clonotype: A much larger clonotype is one base distant, so this may be a read error. The chain is built from TRBV29-1 and TRBJ1-2; 7 nucleotides line up with TRBD1. CDR1 is SQVTM, CDR2 ANQGSEA, per germline. The CDR3 loop spans 13 amino acids. The CDR3 nucleotides read TGCAGCGTTGAAAGACAGGGTGCCTATGGCTACATCTTC. Translating it yields CSVERQGAYGYIF.

This clonotype was picked up a small number of times. CDR3 coding DNA: TGTGCCAGCAGCTTCAGAAGGGGTGGGGGGAACACTGAAGCTTTCTTT. Translated, it gives CASSFRRGGGNTEAFF. The rearrangement links TRBV7-6 to TRBJ1-1; TRBD1 might be the D (5 bases). The CDR3 consists of 16 residues. CDR1 and CDR2 (germline): SGHVS, FNYEAQ. The V gene lost 3 bases and the J gene lost 1 base, with 15 bases spanning the gap.

The genes are TRBV28 and TRBJ2-3; 15 bases agree with TRBD2. The V segment lost 5 bases and the J segment 8 bases; nucleotides outside the gene matches: 11. The CDR3 is 17 amino acids. CDR1 is MDHEN, CDR2 SYDVKM, per germline. The CDR3 region is CASSPRTSGGADGTQYF. The CDR3 nucleotides are TGTGCCAGCAGTCCCCGGACTAGCGGGGGGGCAGATGGTACGCAGTATTTT. Looking up the rest from reference TRBV28 and TRBJ2-3 gives the full variable domain: DVKVTQSSRYLVKRTGEKVFLECVQDMDHENMFWYRQDPGLGLRLIYFSYDVKMKEKGDIPEGYSVSREKKERFSLILESASTNQTSMYLCASSPRTSGGADGTQYFGPGTRLTVL.

This clonotype came up a few times. The rearrangement joins TRBV20-1 to TRBJ2-5, with D unresolved. CDR3 length equals 14 residues. Germline V gives CDR1 DFQATT, CDR2 SNEGSKA (reference sequence). V was clipped by 0 bases and J by 1 base, with 9 bases between them. In nucleotides, the CDR3 is TGCAGTGCTAGAGAATACGGGCCCCAAGAGACCCAGTACTTC. Its protein product is CSAREYGPQETQYF.

This clonotype has a count of ten or more. V is TRBV20-1 and J is TRBJ2-5; possibly TRBD2 for D (5 bases). Per germline, CDR1 DFQATT and CDR2 SNEGSKA (reference sequence). This CDR3 has 13 residues. Trimming left V 3 bases short and J 1 base short, with 9 bases between. The CDR3 loop is CSASGGSQETQYF. CDR3 in DNA: TGCAGTGCTAGCGGCGGGTCCCAAGAGACCCAGTACTTC.

CDR3 sequence reads: CATSDLEDFQETQYF. The CDR3 nucleotides are TGTGCCACCAGTGATTTAGAGGACTTCCAAGAGACCCAGTACTTC. The V call is TRBV24-1, the J call TRBJ2-5; the D gene is possibly TRBD2 (5 bases). Looked up from germline, CDR1 is KGHDR and CDR2 is SFDVKD. CDR3 size: 15 residues. Trimming removed 1 base at V and 1 base at J, with 9 bases between.

This chain joins TRBV27 and TRBJ1-5; TRBD1 agrees at 8 bases. V lost 3 bases to trimming and J lost 5 bases; unmatched junction nucleotides: 12. CDR1 and CDR2 (germline): MNHEY, SMNVEV (reference sequence). There are 17 residues in the CDR3. CDR3 loop: CASSLSPGQVRDQPQHF. The CDR3, as DNA: TGTGCCAGCAGTTTGTCCCCGGGACAGGTTAGAGATCAGCCCCAGCATTTT.

V usage is TRBV7-2 and J usage is TRBJ1-5, with D unresolved. The V end lost 2 bases, the J end lost 4 bases, and 12 bases lay between the germline ends. Germline loops: CDR1 SGHTA, CDR2 FQGNSA. CDR3 size: 15 residues. The CDR3 region is CASSLWSGGNQPQHF. CDR3 DNA sequence: TGTGCCAGCAGCTTATGGAGTGGAGGTAATCAGCCCCAGCATTTT.

This clonotype was counted between two and nine times. The chain recombines TRBV10-2 with TRBJ2-4; 14 bases fit TRBD2. The V and J ends lost 5 bases and 8 bases, in that order; junction bases with no gene match: 8. The CDR3 runs to 16 residues. Per germline, CDR1 WSHSY and CDR2 SAAADI. Here the CDR3 reads CASSLTSGGARDIQYF. The DNA of the CDR3 is TGCGCCAGCAGTCTGACTAGCGGGGGGGCCAGAGACATTCAGTACTTC.